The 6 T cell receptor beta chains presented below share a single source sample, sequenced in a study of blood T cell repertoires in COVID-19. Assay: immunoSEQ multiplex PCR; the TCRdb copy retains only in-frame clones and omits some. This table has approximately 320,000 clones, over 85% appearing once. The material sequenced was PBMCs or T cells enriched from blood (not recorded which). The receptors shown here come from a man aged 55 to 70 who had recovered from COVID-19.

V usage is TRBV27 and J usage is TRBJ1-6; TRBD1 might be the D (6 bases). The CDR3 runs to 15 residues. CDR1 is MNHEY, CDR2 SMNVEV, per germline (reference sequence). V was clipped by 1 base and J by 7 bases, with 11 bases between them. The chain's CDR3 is CASSLWGGLNSPLHF. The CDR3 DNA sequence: TGTGCCAGCAGTTTATGGGGGGGCTTGAATTCACCCCTCCACTTT.

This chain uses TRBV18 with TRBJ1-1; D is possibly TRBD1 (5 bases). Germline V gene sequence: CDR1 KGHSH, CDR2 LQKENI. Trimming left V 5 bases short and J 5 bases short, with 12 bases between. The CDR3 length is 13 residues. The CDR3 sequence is CASSATGETEAFF. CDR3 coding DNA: TGTGCCAGCTCAGCCACAGGAGAGACTGAAGCTTTCTTT.

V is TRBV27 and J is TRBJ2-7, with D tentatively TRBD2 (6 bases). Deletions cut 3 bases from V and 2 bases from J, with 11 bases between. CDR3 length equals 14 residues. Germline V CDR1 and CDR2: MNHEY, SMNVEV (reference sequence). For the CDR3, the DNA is TGTGCCAGCAGTTTCCTTAGCGGTGCCTACGAGCAGTACTTC. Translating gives CASSFLSGAYEQYF.

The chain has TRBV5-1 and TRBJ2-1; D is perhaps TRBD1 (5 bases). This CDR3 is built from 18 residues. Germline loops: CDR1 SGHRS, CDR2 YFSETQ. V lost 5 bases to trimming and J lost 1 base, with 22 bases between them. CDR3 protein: CASRKAGQAGVSYNEQFF. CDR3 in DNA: TGCGCCAGCAGGAAGGCAGGGCAGGCCGGAGTTTCCTACAATGAGCAGTTCTTC.

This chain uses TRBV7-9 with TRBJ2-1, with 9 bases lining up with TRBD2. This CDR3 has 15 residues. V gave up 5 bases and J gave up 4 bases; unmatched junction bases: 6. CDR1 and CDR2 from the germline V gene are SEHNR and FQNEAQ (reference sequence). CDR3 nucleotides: TGTGCCAGCAGCGAGAGCGGGGGGAAATACAATGAGCAGTTCTTC. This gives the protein CASSESGGKYNEQFF.

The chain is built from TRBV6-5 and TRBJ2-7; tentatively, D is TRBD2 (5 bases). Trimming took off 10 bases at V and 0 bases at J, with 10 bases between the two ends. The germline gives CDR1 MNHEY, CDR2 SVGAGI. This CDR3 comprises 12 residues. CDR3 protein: CATRTVSYEQYF. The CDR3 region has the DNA TGTGCCACTCGGACTGTCTCCTACGAGCAGTACTTC.